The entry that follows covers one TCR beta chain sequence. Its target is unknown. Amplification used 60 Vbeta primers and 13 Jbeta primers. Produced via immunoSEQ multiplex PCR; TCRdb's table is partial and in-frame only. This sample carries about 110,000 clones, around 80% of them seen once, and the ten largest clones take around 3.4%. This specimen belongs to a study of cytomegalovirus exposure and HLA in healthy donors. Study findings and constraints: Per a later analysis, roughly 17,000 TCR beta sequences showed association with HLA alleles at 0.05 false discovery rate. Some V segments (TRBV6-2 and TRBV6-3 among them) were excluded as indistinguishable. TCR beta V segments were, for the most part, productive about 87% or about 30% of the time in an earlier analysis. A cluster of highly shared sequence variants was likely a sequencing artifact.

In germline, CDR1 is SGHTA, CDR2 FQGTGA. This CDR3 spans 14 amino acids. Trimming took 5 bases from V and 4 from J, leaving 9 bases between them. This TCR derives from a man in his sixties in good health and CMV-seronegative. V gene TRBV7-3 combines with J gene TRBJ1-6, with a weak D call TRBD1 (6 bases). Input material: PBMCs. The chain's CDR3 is CASSLQGYNSPLHF. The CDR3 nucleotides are TGTGCCAGCAGCCTACAGGGTTATAATTCACCCCTCCACTTT.